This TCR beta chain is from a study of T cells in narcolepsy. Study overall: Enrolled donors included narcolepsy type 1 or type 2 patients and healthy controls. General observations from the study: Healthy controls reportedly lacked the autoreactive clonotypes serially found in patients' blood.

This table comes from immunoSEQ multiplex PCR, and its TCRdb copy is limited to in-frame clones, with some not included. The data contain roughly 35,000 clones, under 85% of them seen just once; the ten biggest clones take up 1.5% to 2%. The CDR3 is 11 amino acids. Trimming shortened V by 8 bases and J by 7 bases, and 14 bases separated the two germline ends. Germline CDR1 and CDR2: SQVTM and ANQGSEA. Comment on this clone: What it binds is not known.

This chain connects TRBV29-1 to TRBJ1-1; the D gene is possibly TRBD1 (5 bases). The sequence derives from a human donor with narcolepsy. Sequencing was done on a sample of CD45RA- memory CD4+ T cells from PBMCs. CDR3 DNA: TGCAGCAACCTTCTTAGGGGTGAAGCTTTCTTT. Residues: CSNLLRGEAFF.